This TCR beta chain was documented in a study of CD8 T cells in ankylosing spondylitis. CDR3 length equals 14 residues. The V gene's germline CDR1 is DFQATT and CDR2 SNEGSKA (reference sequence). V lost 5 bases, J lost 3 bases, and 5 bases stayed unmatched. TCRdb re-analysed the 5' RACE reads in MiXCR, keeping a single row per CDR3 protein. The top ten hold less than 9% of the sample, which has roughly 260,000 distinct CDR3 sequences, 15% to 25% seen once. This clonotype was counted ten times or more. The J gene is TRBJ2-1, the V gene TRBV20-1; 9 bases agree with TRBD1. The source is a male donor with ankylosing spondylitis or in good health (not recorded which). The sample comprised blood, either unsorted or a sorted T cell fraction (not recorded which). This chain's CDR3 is CSAQRTGVYNEQFF. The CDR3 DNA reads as TGCAGTGCTCAACGGACAGGGGTCTACAATGAGCAGTTCTTC.